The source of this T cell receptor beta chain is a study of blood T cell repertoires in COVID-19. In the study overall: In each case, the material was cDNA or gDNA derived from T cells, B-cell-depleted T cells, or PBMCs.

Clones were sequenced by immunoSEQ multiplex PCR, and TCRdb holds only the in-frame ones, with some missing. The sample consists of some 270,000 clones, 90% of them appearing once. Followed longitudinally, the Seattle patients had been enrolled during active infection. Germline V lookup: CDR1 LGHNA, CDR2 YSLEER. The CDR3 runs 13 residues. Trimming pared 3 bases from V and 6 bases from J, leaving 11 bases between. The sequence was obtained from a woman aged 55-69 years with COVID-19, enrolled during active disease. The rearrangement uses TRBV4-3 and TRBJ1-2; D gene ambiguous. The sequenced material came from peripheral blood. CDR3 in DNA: TGCGCCAGCAGCCATAGGTCGGAGGATGGCTACACCTTC. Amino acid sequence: CASSHRSEDGYTF.